This TCR beta chain was recovered during a study of PD-L1 blockade in urothelial cancer. Study-level background: Patients took up atezolizumab around 2014 at 1,200 mg intravenously every 3 weeks.

The CDR3 runs to 14 residues. Trimming at V came to 7 bases and at J to 9 bases, leaving 10 bases not matched to a gene. The V gene's germline CDR1 is LNHDA and CDR2 SQIVND (reference sequence). TCRdb's copy holds only in-frame clones and misses some; the assay was immunoSEQ multiplex PCR. In the table there are some 100,000 clones, about 91% of which are singletons. This sequence was found in a woman older than 75 with urothelial cancer. The chain is built from TRBV19 and TRBJ2-1, with 9 bases that match TRBD2. The input for sequencing was PBMCs, taken around atezolizumab (anti-PD-L1) treatment. CDR3 sequence (DNA): TGTGCCAGTATTCCCTCCGGACTAGCGTTTGAGCAGTTCTTC. The encoded protein is CASIPSGLAFEQFF. The full variable domain, in which reference TRBV19 and TRBJ2-1 provide the parts outside the CDR3, is DGGITQSPKYLFRKEGQNVTLSCEQNLNHDAMYWYRQDPGQGLRLIYYSQIVNDFQKGDIAEGYSVSREKKESFPLTVTSAQKNPTAFYLCASIPSGLAFEQFFGPGTRLTVL.